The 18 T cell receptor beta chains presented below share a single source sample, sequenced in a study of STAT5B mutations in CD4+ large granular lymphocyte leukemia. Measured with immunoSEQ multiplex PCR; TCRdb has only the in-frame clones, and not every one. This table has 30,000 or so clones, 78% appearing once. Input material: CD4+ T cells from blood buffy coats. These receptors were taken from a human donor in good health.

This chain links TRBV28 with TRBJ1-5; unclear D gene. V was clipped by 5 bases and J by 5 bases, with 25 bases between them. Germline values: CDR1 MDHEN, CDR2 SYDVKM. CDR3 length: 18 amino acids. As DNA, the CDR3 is TGTGCCAGCAGTCCACCCCCTACGGCGGTAAGGAGGGATCAGCCCCAGCATTTT. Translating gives CASSPPPTAVRRDQPQHF.

CDR3 bases: TGTGCCAGCAGCTTAATGGGGGGAGGGAACACCGGGGAGCTGTTTTTT. It yields the protein CASSLMGGGNTGELFF. The J gene is TRBJ2-2, the V gene TRBV7-3, with D possibly TRBD2 on 6 matching bases. Germline values: CDR1 SGHTA, CDR2 FQGTGA. This CDR3 comprises 16 residues. The V end was cut by 1 base, the J end by 1 base, with 10 bases between.

CDR3 loop: CATSRDQRQSSYNEQFF. In nucleotides, the CDR3 is TGTGCCACCAGCAGAGACCAGCGCCAGAGCTCCTACAATGAGCAGTTCTTC. The chain has TRBV15 and TRBJ2-1; D is ambiguous. Germline V gene data show CDR1 as LNHNV and CDR2 as YYDKDF (reference sequence). Deletions cut 0 bases from V and 0 bases from J, with 12 bases between. The CDR3 runs to 17 residues.

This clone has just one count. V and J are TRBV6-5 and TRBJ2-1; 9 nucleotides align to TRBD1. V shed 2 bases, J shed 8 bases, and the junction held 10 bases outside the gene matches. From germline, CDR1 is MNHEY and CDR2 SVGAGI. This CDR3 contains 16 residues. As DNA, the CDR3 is TGTGCCAGCAGTTACCTTGCGGACAGGGGCTGGGATGAGCAGTTCTTC. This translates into CASSYLADRGWDEQFF.

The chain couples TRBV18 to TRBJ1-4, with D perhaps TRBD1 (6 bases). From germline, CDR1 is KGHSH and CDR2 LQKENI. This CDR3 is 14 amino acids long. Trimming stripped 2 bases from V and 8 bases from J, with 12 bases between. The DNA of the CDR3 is TGTGCCAGCTCACCAGGGACACAAGAGGAAAAACTGTTTTTT. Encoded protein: CASSPGTQEEKLFF.

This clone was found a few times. The CDR3 DNA sequence: TGCGCCAGCAGCTTGGCCTTCGGGACTGGGGCCAACGTCCTGACTTTC. Protein: CASSLAFGTGANVLTF. This chain links TRBV5-1 with TRBJ2-6, with D perhaps TRBD2 (5 bases). This CDR3 is 16 amino acids long. V dropped 0 bases and J dropped 2 bases, with 9 bases sitting between them. The germline V gene has CDR1 SGHRS and CDR2 YFSETQ.

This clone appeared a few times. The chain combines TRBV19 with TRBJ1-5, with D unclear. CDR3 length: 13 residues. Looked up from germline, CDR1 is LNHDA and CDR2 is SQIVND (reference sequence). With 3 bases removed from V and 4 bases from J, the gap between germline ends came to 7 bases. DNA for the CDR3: TGTGCCAGTAGTATGGAAGAGAATCAGCCCCAGCATTTT. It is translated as CASSMEENQPQHF. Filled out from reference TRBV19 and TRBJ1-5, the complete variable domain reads DGGITQSPKYLFRKEGQNVTLSCEQNLNHDAMYWYRQDPGQGLRLIYYSQIVNDFQKGDIAEGYSVSREKKESFPLTVTSAQKNPTAFYLCASSMEENQPQHFGDGTRLSIL.

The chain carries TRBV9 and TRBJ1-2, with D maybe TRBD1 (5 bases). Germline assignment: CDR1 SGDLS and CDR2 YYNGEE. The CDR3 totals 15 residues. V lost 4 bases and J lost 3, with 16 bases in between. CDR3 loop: CASSLSSRDDYGYTF. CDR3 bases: TGTGCCAGCAGCTTAAGTAGTAGGGACGACTATGGCTACACCTTC.

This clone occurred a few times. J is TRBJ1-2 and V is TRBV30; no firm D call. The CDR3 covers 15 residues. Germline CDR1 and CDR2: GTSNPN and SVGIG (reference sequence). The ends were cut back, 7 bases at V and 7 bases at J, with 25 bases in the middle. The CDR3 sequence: CAFSGGSFSASGYTF. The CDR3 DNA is TGTGCCTTCTCGGGCGGATCTTTCTCTGCGAGTGGCTACACCTTC. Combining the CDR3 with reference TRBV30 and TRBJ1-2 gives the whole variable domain SQTIHQWPATLVQPVGSPLSLECTVEGTSNPNLYWYRQAAGRGLQLLFYSVGIGQISSEVPQNLSASRPQDRQFILSSKKLLLSDSGFYLCAFSGGSFSASGYTFGSGTRLTVV.

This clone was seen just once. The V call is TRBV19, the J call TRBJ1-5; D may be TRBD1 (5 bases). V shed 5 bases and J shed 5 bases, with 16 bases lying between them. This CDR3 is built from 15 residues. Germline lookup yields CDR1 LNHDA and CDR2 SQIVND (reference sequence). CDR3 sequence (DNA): TGTGCCAGTAGTTCCACCTGGGGCGTCGATCAGCCCCAGCATTTT. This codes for CASSSTWGVDQPQHF.

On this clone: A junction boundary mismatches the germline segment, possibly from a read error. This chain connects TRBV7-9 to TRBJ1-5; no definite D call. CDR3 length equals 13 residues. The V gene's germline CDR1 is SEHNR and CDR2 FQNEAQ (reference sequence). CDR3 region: CAGSLDGNQPQHF. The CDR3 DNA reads TGTGCCGGCAGCTTAGACGGCAATCAGCCCCAGCATTTT.

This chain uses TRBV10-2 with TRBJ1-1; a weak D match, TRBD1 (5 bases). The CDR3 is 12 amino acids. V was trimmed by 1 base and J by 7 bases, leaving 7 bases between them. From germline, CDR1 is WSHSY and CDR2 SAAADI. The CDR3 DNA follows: TGCGCCAGCAGTGAGTTTGGGGGTGAAGCTTTCTTT. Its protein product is CASSEFGGEAFF.

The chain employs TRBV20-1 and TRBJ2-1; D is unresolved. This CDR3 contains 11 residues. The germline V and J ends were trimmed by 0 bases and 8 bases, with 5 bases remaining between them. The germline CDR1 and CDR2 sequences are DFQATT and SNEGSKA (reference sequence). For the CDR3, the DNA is TGCAGTGCTAGAGATACGTATGAGCAGTTCTTC. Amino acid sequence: CSARDTYEQFF.

CDR3 sequence reads: CASSSGTGGLYEQYF. The CDR3, as DNA: TGTGCCAGCTCATCTGGGACAGGGGGGTTGTACGAGCAGTACTTC. This chain joins TRBV18 and TRBJ2-7; 11 nucleotides align to TRBD1. The CDR3 contains 15 residues. CDR1 and CDR2 from the germline V gene are KGHSH and LQKENI. V lost 5 bases, J lost 4 bases, and 7 bases stayed unmatched.

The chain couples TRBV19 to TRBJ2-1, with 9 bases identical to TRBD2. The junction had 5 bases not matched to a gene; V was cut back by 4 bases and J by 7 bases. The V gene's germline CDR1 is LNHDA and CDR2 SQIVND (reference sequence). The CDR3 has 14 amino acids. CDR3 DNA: TGTGCCAGTAGTAGACTAGCGGATATTAATGAGCAGTTCTTC. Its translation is CASSRLADINEQFF.

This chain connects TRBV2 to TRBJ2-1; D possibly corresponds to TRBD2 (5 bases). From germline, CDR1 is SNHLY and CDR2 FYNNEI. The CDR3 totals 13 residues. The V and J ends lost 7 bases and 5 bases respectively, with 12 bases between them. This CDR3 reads CASKVGVNNEQFF. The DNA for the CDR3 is TGTGCCAGCAAGGTGGGAGTGAACAATGAGCAGTTCTTC.

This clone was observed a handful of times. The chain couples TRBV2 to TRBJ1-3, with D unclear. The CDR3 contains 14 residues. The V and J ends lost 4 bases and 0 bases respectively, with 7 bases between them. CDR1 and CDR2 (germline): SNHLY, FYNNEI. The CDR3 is CASSGGYSGNTIYF. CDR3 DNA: TGTGCCAGCAGTGGAGGGTACTCTGGAAACACCATATATTTT.

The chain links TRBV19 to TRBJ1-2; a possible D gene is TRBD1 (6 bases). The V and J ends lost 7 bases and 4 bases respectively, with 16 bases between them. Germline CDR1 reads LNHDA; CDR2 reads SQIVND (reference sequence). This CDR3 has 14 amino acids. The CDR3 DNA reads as TGTGCCAGTACCCCATCGGACAGAATCTATGGCTACACCTTC. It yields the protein CASTPSDRIYGYTF. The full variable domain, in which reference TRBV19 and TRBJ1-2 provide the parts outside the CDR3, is DGGITQSPKYLFRKEGQNVTLSCEQNLNHDAMYWYRQDPGQGLRLIYYSQIVNDFQKGDIAEGYSVSREKKESFPLTVTSAQKNPTAFYLCASTPSDRIYGYTFGSGTRLTVV.